These T cell receptor beta chains were read from a single sample in a study of T-cell reconstitution after alpha-beta-depleted transplantation in children. One entry per CDR3 protein results from TCRdb running MiXCR on the PCR reads. This sample has 670,000 or so distinct CDR3 sequences, with 13% found just once. Here the sequenced sample was PBMCs, taken before TCRalphabeta/CD19-depleted stem cell transplant. These receptor sequences come from a girl aged 2-9 years with congenital amegakaryocytic thrombocytopenia, due to receive a stem cell transplant. CDR3s include the opening cysteine and the closing phenylalanine or tryptophan. A D gene is named only where the DNA matches it firmly. Clone size is not always given. Where it is, it says once, few, many or a class for expanded clones.

j_gene | d_gene | abundance | v_gene | CDR3nt | CDR3aa
TRBJ1-1 | TRBD1 | many | TRBV5-1 | TGCGCCAGCAGCCTGGGACAGATCACTGAAGCTTTCTTT | CASSLGQITEAFF
TRBJ2-4 | . | many | TRBV5-1 | TGCGCCAGCAGCTTGGGAGGGCATTCCAAAAACATTCAGTACTTC | CASSLGGHSKNIQYF
TRBJ2-1 | TRBD2 | many | TRBV20-1 | TGCAGTGCTAGAGGGGGACTAGCGGGAGGTAATGAGCAGTTCTTC | CSARGGLAGGNEQFF
TRBJ2-3 | TRBD2 | . | TRBV5-1 | TGCGCCAGCAGCTTGGCCCTAGCGGGTATCACAGATACGCAGTATTTT | CASSLALAGITDTQYF
TRBJ2-1 | TRBD2 | few | TRBV5-1 | TGCGCCAGCAGCTTGGGGACTAGCGGGAGATCCTACAATGAGCAGTTCTTC | CASSLGTSGRSYNEQFF
TRBJ2-2 | . | few | TRBV20-1 | TGCAGTGCTTTGGCCGGGGAGCTGTTTTTT | CSALAGELFF
TRBJ2-3 | TRBD1 | many | TRBV27 | TGTGCCAGCAGTTCTTCCGGACAGGGAACAGATACGCAGTATTTT | CASSSSGQGTDTQYF
TRBJ2-3 | . | many | TRBV10-3 | TGTGCCATCAGTGAGTCCTCGGCCCGAGGGGGGGATACGCAGTATTTT | CAISESSARGGDTQYF
TRBJ2-7 | . | . | TRBV7-9 | TGTGCCAGCGGAGACCTATCCTACGAGCAGTACTTC | CASGDLSYEQYF
TRBJ2-5 | TRBD1 | . | TRBV28 | TGTGCCAGCAGAAAACAGGGGAAGGCCCAGTACTTC | CASRKQGKAQYF
TRBJ2-1 | TRBD1 | . | TRBV7-9 | TGTGCCAGCAGGCCGGGACAGGGGTGGTATGAGCAGTTCTTC | CASRPGQGWYEQFF
TRBJ2-7 | . | many | TRBV20-1 | TGCAGTGCTATTCTCGCTTACGAGCAGTACTTC | CSAILAYEQYF
TRBJ2-1 | TRBD1 | many | TRBV7-7 | TGTGCCAGCAGCCAAGGAGGACAGGGTTTTGAGCAGTTCTTC | CASSQGGQGFEQFF
TRBJ2-1 | . | few | TRBV6-1 | TGTGCCAGCAGCCCTCAGGGGGGTGATGAGCAGTTCTTC | CASSPQGGDEQFF
TRBJ2-3 | . | few | TRBV20-1 | TGCAGTGCTAGCCCCGGGGTCGCAGATACGCAGTATTTT | CSASPGVADTQYF
TRBJ1-1 | . | few | TRBV5-1 | TGCGCCAGCAGCTTGAGTCGGTTGAACACTGAAGCTTTCTTT | CASSLSRLNTEAFF
TRBJ2-5 | TRBD2 | few | TRBV6-1 | TGTGCCAGCAAAAAGAGCGCGGGAGGAGCAGAGACCCAGTACTTC | CASKKSAGGAETQYF
TRBJ2-2 | . | few | TRBV6-5 | TGTGCCAGCAGGGATCTACAGGGCGCCGAGAGCACCGGGGAGCTGTTTTTT | CASRDLQGAESTGELFF
TRBJ2-1 | TRBD2 | . | TRBV6-2/TRBV6-3 | TGTGCCAGCAGTTACTCTCCGCTCTGGCGGGAGCCCTTTACCTACAATGAGCAGTTCTTC | CASSYSPLWREPFTYNEQFF
TRBJ1-3 | TRBD1 | . | TRBV28 | TGTGCCAGCAGATCCAGGGGGATCTCTGGAAACACCATATATTTT | CASRSRGISGNTIYF
TRBJ1-2 | . | many | TRBV27 | TGTGCCAGCAGCGTCGGACACGCTAACTATGGCTACACCTTC | CASSVGHANYGYTF
TRBJ2-1 | TRBD1 | few | TRBV7-2 | TGTGCCAGCAGTTCAACTACAGGGGCTCCCTACAATGAGCAGTTCTTC | CASSSTTGAPYNEQFF
TRBJ2-1 | TRBD2 | . | TRBV9 | TGTGCCAGCAGCGGCTCCGGACTAGCGGGAGTCAATGAGCAGTTCTTC | CASSGSGLAGVNEQFF
TRBJ2-1 | . | . | TRBV5-1 | TGCGCCAGCACTCCCCGGGGCCTAGCCCGCTCCTACAATGAGCAGTTCTTC | CASTPRGLARSYNEQFF
TRBJ2-3 | . | few | TRBV7-6 | TGTGCCAGCAGCAGTCCCATTCCCTTAGATACGCAGTATTTT | CASSSPIPLDTQYF
TRBJ2-7 | TRBD2 | many | TRBV20-1 | TGCAGTGCTCACCCCTCTGGACTAGCGGGAGGACAACGGTACTTC | CSAHPSGLAGGQRYF
TRBJ2-7 | TRBD2 | few | TRBV7-6 | TGTGCCAGCAGCTCCCTAGCGGGAAGCTCCTACGAGCAGTACTTC | CASSSLAGSSYEQYF
TRBJ2-5 | TRBD2 | . | TRBV12-3/TRBV12-4 | TGTGCCAGCAACCTAGCGGGAGGGCCCTCGGAGACCCAGTACTTC | CASNLAGGPSETQYF
TRBJ2-3 | TRBD1 | few | TRBV10-1 | TGCGCCAGCAGTGAAAACCCCCAGGGGGGCACAGATACGCAGTATTTT | CASSENPQGGTDTQYF
TRBJ2-1 | . | . | TRBV3-1 | TGTGCCAGCAGCCGTCCGACGCGCAATGAGCAGTTCTTC | CASSRPTRNEQFF
TRBJ2-1 | TRBD1 | many | TRBV28 | TGTGCCAGCAGTCCAGGGACAGGGAGCCCCAATGAGCAGTTCTTC | CASSPGTGSPNEQFF
TRBJ1-1 | . | many | TRBV5-1 | TGCGCCAGCAGCTTGCCCGGGGGTACCACTGAAGCTTTCTTT | CASSLPGGTTEAFF
TRBJ2-3 | TRBD2 | . | TRBV7-2 | TGTGCCAGCAGCTCCTTACTAGCGGGAGGGCCAGATACGCAGTATTTT | CASSSLLAGGPDTQYF
TRBJ1-2 | . | many | TRBV5-1 | TGCGCCAGCAGCTTCCTTGGAGGGACCGCGAATGGCTACACCTTC | CASSFLGGTANGYTF
TRBJ1-1 | . | many | TRBV12-3/TRBV12-4 | TGTGCCAGCAGTTTAGCGGTGATAGGCCTGAACACTGAAGCTTTCTTT | CASSLAVIGLNTEAFF
TRBJ2-1 | . | . | TRBV20-1 | TGCAGTGCTAGACGTAGCGGTTATCCTTACAATGAGCAGTTCTTC | CSARRSGYPYNEQFF
TRBJ2-1 | TRBD1 | few | TRBV10-3 | TGTGCCATCGGAGCCGACAGGGCGGCCTACAATGAGCAGTTCTTC | CAIGADRAAYNEQFF
TRBJ2-5 | . | . | TRBV5-1 | TGCGCCAGCAGCTTGATGCAGCAAGAGACCCAGTACTTC | CASSLMQQETQYF
TRBJ2-7 | . | . | TRBV27 | TGTGCCAGCAGGTCCGGGACACTGCTCTACGAGCAGTACTTC | CASRSGTLLYEQYF
TRBJ2-4 | TRBD2 | . | TRBV29-1 | TGCAGCGTTGTAAGGACTAGCGGCCTAAAAAACATTCAGTACTTC | CSVVRTSGLKNIQYF
TRBJ1-1 | . | many | TRBV25-1 | TGTGCCAGCAGAACCCAGTCAGACGCTTTCTTT | CASRTQSDAFF
TRBJ2-3 | TRBD2 | many | TRBV5-1 | TGCGCCAGCAGCTTGGGCCCTAGCGGCCGCACAGATACGCAGTATTTT | CASSLGPSGRTDTQYF
TRBJ1-2 | . | many | TRBV18 | TGTGCCAGCTCTCCCTCGGACGGAACAAACTATGGCTACACCTTC | CASSPSDGTNYGYTF
TRBJ2-7 | . | . | TRBV4-2 | TGTGCCAGCAGCCAAGAATGGAGCCCGACTAGGAGGGACGAGCAGTACTTC | CASSQEWSPTRRDEQYF
TRBJ1-4 | TRBD1 | many | TRBV20-1 | TGCAGTGCTAGAGATGGATTACGTGGACAGGGACTTGAAAAACTGTTTTTT | CSARDGLRGQGLEKLFF
TRBJ2-3 | . | many | TRBV5-1 | TGCGCCAGCAGCTTGGTCGGGGAGGATACGCAGTATTTT | CASSLVGEDTQYF
TRBJ2-3 | TRBD2 | few | TRBV5-1 | TGCGCCAGCAGCTCGAAGCGGGAGGAGGTGGCAGATACGCAGTATTTT | CASSSKREEVADTQYF
TRBJ2-7 | . | many | TRBV5-1 | TGCGCCAGCAGGGTTGGGTCCGGGACCTACGAGCAGTACTTC | CASRVGSGTYEQYF
TRBJ2-2 | TRBD1 | few | TRBV5-5 | TGTGCCAGCAGCTTTGAGGGGGCCCGTTGGGGCGGGGAGCTGTTTTTT | CASSFEGARWGGELFF
TRBJ2-7 | TRBD1 | . | TRBV3-1 | TGTGCCAGCAGCCAAGTGGGACAGGCCTACGAGCAGTACTTC | CASSQVGQAYEQYF
TRBJ2-7 | . | . | TRBV3-1 | TGTGCCAGCAGCCAAGGAGCCGGATTAGTCTACGAGCAGTACTTC | CASSQGAGLVYEQYF
TRBJ2-1 | TRBD2 | few | TRBV20-1 | TGCAGTGCTAGACTAGCGGGAGGGGTTGAGCAGTTCTTC | CSARLAGGVEQFF
TRBJ2-1 | TRBD2 | . | TRBV20-1 | TGCAGCGTCGGGGGACTAGCAGGCAATGAGCAGTTCTTC | CSVGGLAGNEQFF
TRBJ2-1 | . | many | TRBV15 | TGTGCCACCAGCAGAGATTCGCTTGAGCAGTTCTTC | CATSRDSLEQFF
TRBJ1-1 | . | many | TRBV5-1 | TGCGCCAGCATTGGGGTCGGAGTGAACACTGAAGCTTTCTTT | CASIGVGVNTEAFF
TRBJ2-7 | . | many | TRBV20-1 | TGCAGTGCTAGTTCGGGACCCTATTTCACAACCTACGAGCAGTACTTC | CSASSGPYFTTYEQYF
TRBJ2-7 | . | . | TRBV5-5 | TGTGCCAGCAGCTTGGAGGGTATGGAGCAGTACTTC | CASSLEGMEQYF
TRBJ2-7 | TRBD2 | many | TRBV20-1 | TGCAGTGCTAGAGCTGGGCGGCTGGCGGGGGAAACCTACGAGCAGTACTTC | CSARAGRLAGETYEQYF
TRBJ1-2 | . | many | TRBV7-9 | TGTGCCAGCAGCTTAGGGGAGATGTTAGGTGGCTACACCTTC | CASSLGEMLGGYTF